A single TCR beta chain is shown here with its context. This sample was taken from a study of shared clonotypes between healthy human individuals. The wider study: Plates per donor: three CD4 naive, three CD4 memory, two CD8 naive, one CD8 memory.

Deep-level assay runs were performed. The method was immunoSEQ multiplex PCR; TCRdb's version includes in-frame clones alone and lacks a portion of them. The sample yields 2 million to 2.5 million clones, 85% to 95% seen once. V was trimmed by 2 bases and J by 6 bases, leaving 10 bases between them. This CDR3 has 14 residues. The germline gives CDR1 MNHNY, CDR2 SVGAGI (reference sequence). The TCR comes from a man younger than 35 in good health. Some clones in this sample may be carry-over from other donors' samples. Sequenced: naive CD4+ T cells from PBMCs. The subset here: CD45RA+ positively selected. The chain joins TRBV6-6 to TRBJ1-4; perhaps TRBD1 as D (5 bases). The CDR3 loop reads CASSYMGGDEKLFF. The CDR3 DNA reads TGTGCCAGCAGTTACATGGGGGGGGATGAAAAACTGTTTTTT.